This TCR beta chain is drawn from a study of T cells after yellow fever vaccination. TCRdb re-derived calls from the 5' RACE reads in MiXCR, one entry per CDR3 protein. The data contain 200,000 to 300,000 distinct CDR3 sequences, about 7% of them singletons. This clonotype was observed a handful of times. This specimen was CD4+ T cells sorted from PBMCs, taken on the day of the yellow fever booster vaccination. The clonotype comes from a man aged 25-45 years who received the YFV17D yellow fever vaccine.

CDR3 DNA: TGTGCCAGCGACCAGGGGAGTCTAACCTACGAGCAGTACTTC. This translates into CASDQGSLTYEQYF. The chain has TRBV28 and TRBJ2-7; tentative D call: TRBD1 (6 bases). The CDR3 has 14 residues. Germline V CDR1 and CDR2: MDHEN, SYDVKM. V lost 8 bases and J 2 bases, leaving 16 bases between the germline ends.